These 20 T cell receptor beta chains were sequenced from one sample in a study of shared clonotypes between healthy human individuals. Sequencing used immunoSEQ multiplex PCR; TCRdb keeps in-frame clones, though not all of them. The repertoire holds approximately 1,500,000 clones, with approximately 98% as singletons. Sequencing was performed on naive CD4+ T cells sorted from blood. Subset noted: CD45RA+ positively selected. These TCRs come from a man aged 25-45 years in good health.

This clone is a singleton in its sample. The chain has TRBV25-1 and TRBJ2-7, with TRBD1 as a possible D gene (6 bases). CDR3 length: 14 residues. Germline assignment: CDR1 MGHDK and CDR2 SYGVNS. Trimming cost V 1 base and J 6 bases, with 13 bases left between them. The CDR3 DNA sequence: TGTGCCAGCAGTGAATTAGGCAGGGGTAGCGAGCAGTACTTC. It specifies CASSELGRGSEQYF.

The V gene is TRBV6-6, the J gene TRBJ1-5; weak D call: TRBD1 (5 bases). Per germline, CDR1 MNHNY and CDR2 SVGAGI (reference sequence). The CDR3 contains 16 residues. V shed 4 bases and J shed 2 bases, with 15 bases lying between them. CDR3 sequence reads: CASSSSWQGGNQPQHF. Here the CDR3 DNA reads TGTGCCAGCAGTTCCTCGTGGCAGGGTGGCAATCAGCCCCAGCATTTT.

This chain links TRBV15 with TRBJ2-1; 8 bases are a match to TRBD1. V was pared by 5 bases and J by 2 bases, with 5 bases of the junction left unmatched. CDR3 size: 15 residues. CDR1 LNHNV and CDR2 YYDKDF come from the germline V gene (reference sequence). The CDR3 DNA follows: TGTGCCACCAGCGGGTTACAGGGGGCCTACAATGAGCAGTTCTTC. This encodes CATSGLQGAYNEQFF.

The V and J genes are TRBV19 and TRBJ2-5, with no clear D. Germline CDR1 LNHDA, CDR2 SQIVND (reference sequence). Trimming left V 6 bases short and J 1 base short, with 15 bases between. The CDR3 spans 15 residues. Written as DNA, the CDR3 is TGTGCCAGTAGCACCCAACCGGGTTTCCAAGAGACCCAGTACTTC. The encoded protein is CASSTQPGFQETQYF.

V usage is TRBV7-8 and J usage is TRBJ1-2; D gene ambiguous. This CDR3 has 17 amino acids. Germline lookup yields CDR1 SGHVS and CDR2 FQNEAQ. Deletions cut 5 bases from V and 1 base from J, with 20 bases between. In DNA form, the CDR3 reads TGTGCCAGCAGCCCTGCCGTAGTCGGCCCGATTAACTATGGCTACACCTTC. This sequence encodes CASSPAVVGPINYGYTF.

The genes are TRBV7-3 and TRBJ2-1; weak D call: TRBD2 (5 bases). CDR3 size: 13 residues. V was cut by 4 bases and J by 12 bases, with 16 bases left in between. CDR1 and CDR2 (germline): SGHTA, FQGTGA. The CDR3 DNA reads as TGTGCCAGCAGCTCCTCCCCGGGAATAGGGCAGTTCTTC. As protein: CASSSSPGIGQFF.

This chain links TRBV19 with TRBJ1-4; 8 bases match TRBD1. Germline-derived CDR1 and CDR2 are LNHDA and SQIVND (reference sequence). The CDR3 runs to 16 residues. V lost 1 base, J lost 6 bases, and 7 bases stayed unmatched. The CDR3 loop reads CASSIGAGTGDEKLFF. CDR3 DNA: TGTGCCAGTAGTATAGGTGCCGGGACAGGAGATGAAAAACTGTTTTTT.

The rearrangement uses TRBV9 and TRBJ2-5, with D possibly being TRBD2 (5 bases). The V end lost 1 base, the J end lost 4 bases, and 14 bases lay between the germline ends. The germline gives CDR1 SGDLS, CDR2 YYNGEE. The CDR3 runs 15 residues. CDR3 in amino acids: CASSVRGPPGETQYF. The DNA for the CDR3 is TGTGCCAGCAGCGTACGAGGGCCTCCGGGAGAGACCCAGTACTTC.

This chain uses TRBV5-1 with TRBJ2-2, with 13 bases matching TRBD2. With V trimmed by 4 bases and J by 5 bases, 8 bases remained unmatched. Germline CDR1 reads SGHRS; CDR2 reads YFSETQ. The CDR3 covers 17 residues. The CDR3 is CASSPLAGGIETGELFF. The CDR3, as DNA: TGCGCCAGCAGCCCACTAGCGGGAGGGATAGAGACCGGGGAGCTGTTTTTT. Complete variable domain (other parts from reference TRBV5-1 and TRBJ2-2): KAGVTQTPRYLIKTRGQQVTLSCSPISGHRSVSWYQQTPGQGLQFLFEYFSETQRNKGNFPGRFSGRQFSNSRSEMNVSTLELGDSALYLCASSPLAGGIETGELFFGEGSRLTVL.

This clone was recorded only once. This chain links TRBV7-6 with TRBJ1-2; no firm D call. CDR3 length: 16 residues. Trimming stripped 5 bases from V and 4 bases from J, with 20 bases between. Germline CDR1 is SGHVS and CDR2 is FNYEAQ. This chain's CDR3 is CASSVQGSRKTYGYTF. The CDR3 DNA reads TGTGCCAGCAGCGTTCAAGGTTCTCGAAAGACCTATGGCTACACCTTC.

This chain joins TRBV19 and TRBJ1-5, with 9 bases aligning to TRBD1. The CDR3 has 14 residues. The germline CDR1 and CDR2 sequences are LNHDA and SQIVND (reference sequence). Trimming at V came to 3 bases and at J to 6 bases, leaving 3 bases not matched to a gene. CDR3 nucleotide sequence: TGTGCCAGTAGTATGAGGACAGGGGTTCAGCCCCAGCATTTT. Its translation is CASSMRTGVQPQHF. Full variable domain (missing parts from reference TRBV19 and TRBJ1-5): DGGITQSPKYLFRKEGQNVTLSCEQNLNHDAMYWYRQDPGQGLRLIYYSQIVNDFQKGDIAEGYSVSREKKESFPLTVTSAQKNPTAFYLCASSMRTGVQPQHFGDGTRLSIL.

The chain has TRBV18 and TRBJ1-3, with D uncertain. Germline CDR1 is KGHSH and CDR2 is LQKENI. Deletions cut 1 base from V and 4 bases from J, with 17 bases between. CDR3 length: 17 amino acids. CDR3 sequence (DNA): TGTGCCAGCTCACCACGTCGGAACGCTCTAGGAGGAAACACCATATATTTT. This codes for CASSPRRNALGGNTIYF.

The CDR3 bases are TGTGCCACCGGGGAGACCCAGTACTTC. Amino acid sequence: CATGETQYF. The chain combines TRBV7-9 with TRBJ2-5; D ambiguous. This CDR3 contains 9 residues. The V gene lost 10 bases and the J gene lost 5 bases, with 5 bases spanning the gap. Germline CDR1 SEHNR, CDR2 FQNEAQ (reference sequence).

The rearrangement joins TRBV5-1 to TRBJ2-7; TRBD2 is a possible D gene (6 bases). Trimming took 4 bases from V and 2 from J, leaving 13 bases between them. The CDR3 runs 14 residues. Germline lookup yields CDR1 SGHRS and CDR2 YFSETQ. CDR3 bases: TGCGCCAGCAGCAACTCTCCGGGAGCCTACGAGCAGTACTTC. Translation gives CASSNSPGAYEQYF.

The chain couples TRBV10-3 to TRBJ2-2, with D possibly matching TRBD2 (5 bases). The V gene lost 6 bases and the J gene lost 7 bases, with 9 bases spanning the gap. The CDR3 length is 12 residues. Germline CDR1 ENHRY, CDR2 SYGVKD. CDR3 protein: CAIRRERGELFF. In nucleotides, the CDR3 is TGTGCCATCAGACGGGAACGCGGGGAGCTGTTTTTT.

The chain recombines TRBV28 with TRBJ2-2; D is perhaps TRBD1 (5 bases). Germline V gene sequence: CDR1 MDHEN, CDR2 SYDVKM. V was cut by 1 base and J by 7 bases, with 7 bases left in between. The length of the CDR3 is 13 residues. CDR3 bases: TGTGCCAGCAGTTTATCAGGGATCGGGGAGCTGTTTTTT. This translates into CASSLSGIGELFF.

V is TRBV2 and J is TRBJ2-2; 8 nucleotides line up with TRBD1. With 8 bases clipped from V and 2 bases from J, the junction kept 7 bases outside the gene matches. This CDR3 region has 15 residues. CDR1 and CDR2 from the germline V gene are SNHLY and FYNNEI. The CDR3 coding sequence is TGTGCCAGCTTACGACAGGGGAGAAACACCGGGGAGCTGTTTTTT. Its protein is CASLRQGRNTGELFF.

The chain employs TRBV11-2 and TRBJ2-7; D might be TRBD2 (5 bases). V dropped 6 bases and J dropped 2 bases, with 17 bases sitting between them. Germline CDR1 is SGHAT and CDR2 is FQNNGV. This CDR3 region has 15 residues. The CDR3 DNA sequence: TGTGCCAGCAGACAACGGGATACCAGTCCCTACGAGCAGTACTTC. It encodes CASRQRDTSPYEQYF.

On this clone: This sample includes further DNA sequences coding for the same CDR3. This chain connects TRBV20-1 to TRBJ2-5, with a tentative D call TRBD1 (5 bases). V lost 5 bases, J lost 3 bases, and 7 bases lay in between. Germline V gene lookup returns CDR1 DFQATT and CDR2 SNEGSKA (reference sequence). The CDR3 spans 11 residues. The CDR3 reads CSASDKETQYF. The CDR3 region has the DNA TGCAGTGCTTCGGACAAAGAGACCCAGTACTTC.

V gene TRBV11-2 combines with J gene TRBJ2-7, with D possibly being TRBD1 (5 bases). Trimming removed 5 bases from V and 3 bases from J, with 17 bases in between. This CDR3 region has 15 residues. CDR1 and CDR2 (germline): SGHAT, FQNNGV. The CDR3 nucleotides are TGTGCCAGCAGCCCCAGACAGCGTAGGAGCTACGAGCAGTACTTC. Translation: CASSPRQRRSYEQYF.